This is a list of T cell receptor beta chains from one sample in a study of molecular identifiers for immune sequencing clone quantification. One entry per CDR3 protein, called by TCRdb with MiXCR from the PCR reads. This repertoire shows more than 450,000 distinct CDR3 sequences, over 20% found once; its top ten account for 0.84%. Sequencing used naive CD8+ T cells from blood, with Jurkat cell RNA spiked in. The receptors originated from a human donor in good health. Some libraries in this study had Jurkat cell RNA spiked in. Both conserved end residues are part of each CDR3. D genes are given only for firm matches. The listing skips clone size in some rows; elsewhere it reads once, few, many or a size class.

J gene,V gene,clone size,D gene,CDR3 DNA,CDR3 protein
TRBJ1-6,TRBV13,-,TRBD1,TGTGCCAGCAGCTTGGCGACAGGGAGGGAAAATTCACCCCTCCACTTT,CASSLATGRENSPLHF
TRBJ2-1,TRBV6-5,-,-,TGTGCCAGCAACAAGACGGACAATGAGCAGTTCTTC,CASNKTDNEQFF
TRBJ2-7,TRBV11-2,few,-,TGTGCCAGCAGCTTAGTATCGGGCGGCGAGCAGTACTTC,CASSLVSGGEQYF
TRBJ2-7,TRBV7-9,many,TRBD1,TGTGCCAGCAGCGTGTCAGGGGGAGAGCAGTACTTC,CASSVSGGEQYF
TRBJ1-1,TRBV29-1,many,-,TGCAGCGTTGAAGATCGTATAGGGAGGCACGACACTGAAGCTTTCTTT,CSVEDRIGRHDTEAFF
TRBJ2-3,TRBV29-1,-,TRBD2,TGCAGCGCTGAGGGACTAGCGGGGACTAGCACAGATACGCAGTATTTT,CSAEGLAGTSTDTQYF
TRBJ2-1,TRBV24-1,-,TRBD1,TGTGCCACCAGTGATTTTGACAGGGGCGATGAGCAGTTCTTC,CATSDFDRGDEQFF
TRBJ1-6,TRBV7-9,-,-,TGTGCCAGCAGCTCCAGCCGGGACGTCATCTCCTATAATTCACCCCTCCACTTT,CASSSSRDVISYNSPLHF
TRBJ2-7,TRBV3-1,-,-,TGTGCCAGCAGCCGAACTAGACTATACGAGCAGTACTTC,CASSRTRLYEQYF
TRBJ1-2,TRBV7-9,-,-,TGTGCCAGCAGCTTTGGCAGGGATGCTGACTATGGCTACACCTTC,CASSFGRDADYGYTF
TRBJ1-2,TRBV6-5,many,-,TGTGCCAGCAGTATAGGGACATATGGCTACACCTTC,CASSIGTYGYTF
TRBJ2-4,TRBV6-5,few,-,TGTGCCAGCAGTTACCTCTATGACTATCCCGATTTACACTTC,CASSYLYDYPDLHF
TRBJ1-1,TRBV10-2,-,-,TGCGCCAGCGTGCTAGGGGGGCAGGCTTTCTTT,CASVLGGQAFF
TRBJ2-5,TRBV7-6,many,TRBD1,TGTGCCAGCAGCTTGACAGGGGTGGGAGAGACCCAGTACTTC,CASSLTGVGETQYF
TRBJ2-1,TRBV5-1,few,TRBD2,TGCGCCAGCAGATTGAACCTAGCGGAGGCCTACAATGAGCAGTTCTTC,CASRLNLAEAYNEQFF
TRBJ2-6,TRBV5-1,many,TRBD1,TGCGCCAGCAGCTCTGGACAGGTGCCGAGCTCTGGGGCCAACGTCCTGACTTTC,CASSSGQVPSSGANVLTF
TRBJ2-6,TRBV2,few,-,TGTGCCACCGCCCGCTCTGGGGCCAACGTCCTGACTTTC,CATARSGANVLTF
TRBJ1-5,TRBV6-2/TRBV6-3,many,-,TGTGCCAGCACCCTGGAACAGTATAGCAATCAGCCCCAGCATTTT,CASTLEQYSNQPQHF
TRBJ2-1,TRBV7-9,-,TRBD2,TGTGCCAGCAGCGGGACTAGCGGCGAGCAGTTCTTC,CASSGTSGEQFF
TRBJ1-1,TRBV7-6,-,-,TGTGCCAGCAGCTTAGCCCCCCGGGTGGGTGACACTGAAGCTTTCTTT,CASSLAPRVGDTEAFF
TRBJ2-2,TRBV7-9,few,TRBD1,TGTGCCAGCAGCTTTAGGACAGGGGACACCGGGGAGCTGTTTTTT,CASSFRTGDTGELFF
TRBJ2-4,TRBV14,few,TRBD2,TGTGCCAGCAGCCGGCCCTGGACTAGCGGGATTGTAGACATTCAGTACTTC,CASSRPWTSGIVDIQYF
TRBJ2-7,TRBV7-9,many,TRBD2,TGTGCCAGCAGCCGCAGCGGGACCTACGAGCAGTACTTC,CASSRSGTYEQYF
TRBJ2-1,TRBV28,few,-,TGTGCCAGCAGTTTATTGCCAGGGGGGACGGAGCAGTTCTTC,CASSLLPGGTEQFF
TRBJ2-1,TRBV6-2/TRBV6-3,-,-,TGTGCCAGCAGTTATAAGTCTTACGGGAATGAGCAGTTCTTC,CASSYKSYGNEQFF
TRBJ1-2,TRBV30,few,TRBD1,TGTGCCTGGAGGGGACAGAGCTATGGCTACACCTTC,CAWRGQSYGYTF
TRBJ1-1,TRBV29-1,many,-,TGCAGCGTTTGGGTCAGGGGGAACACTGAAGCTTTCTTT,CSVWVRGNTEAFF
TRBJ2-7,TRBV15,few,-,TGTGCCACCAGCATAGGACCGTCCTACGAGCAGTACTTC,CATSIGPSYEQYF